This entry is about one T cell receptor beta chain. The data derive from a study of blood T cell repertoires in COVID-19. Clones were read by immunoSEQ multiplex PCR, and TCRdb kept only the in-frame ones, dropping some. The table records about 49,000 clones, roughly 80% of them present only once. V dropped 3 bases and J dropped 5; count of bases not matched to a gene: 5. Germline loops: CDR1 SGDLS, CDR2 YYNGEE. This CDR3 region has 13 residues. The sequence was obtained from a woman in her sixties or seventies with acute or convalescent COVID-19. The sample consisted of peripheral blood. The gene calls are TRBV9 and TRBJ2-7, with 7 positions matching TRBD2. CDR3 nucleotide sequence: TGTGCCAGCAGCGGTAGCGGGTGGAACGAGCAGTACTTC. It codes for CASSGSGWNEQYF.